The next 8 T cell receptor beta chains were all read from a single sample in a study of STAT5B mutations in CD4+ large granular lymphocyte leukemia. Repertoires were generated with immunoSEQ multiplex PCR, while TCRdb's copy carries only in-frame clones and drops some. Found here are more than 20,000 clones, roughly 83% of them singletons; the top ten hold 0.4% to 0.5%. The sample comprised CD4+ T cells from blood buffy coats. The receptors were sampled from a human donor in good health.

This chain joins TRBV30 and TRBJ2-1; no reliable D call. The CDR3 runs to 13 residues. Trimming pared 3 bases from V and 6 bases from J, leaving 12 bases between. The germline gives CDR1 GTSNPN, CDR2 SVGIG (reference sequence). CDR3 region: CAWRGFRVNEQFF. The CDR3 nucleotides are TGTGCCTGGAGGGGGTTTAGGGTCAATGAGCAGTTCTTC.

This clone was seen only a few times. The chain carries TRBV4-2 and TRBJ2-2; TRBD2 matches at 12 bases. The CDR3 totals 18 residues. With 1 base clipped from V and 2 bases from J, the junction kept 5 bases outside the gene matches. CDR1 LGHNA and CDR2 YNFKEQ come from the germline V gene. CDR3 coding DNA: TGTGCCAGCAGCCAAGTCGCTAGCGGGAGGGCCAACACCGGGGAGCTGTTTTTT. Protein: CASSQVASGRANTGELFF.

The rearrangement uses TRBV2 and TRBJ2-2; D might be TRBD1 (6 bases). CDR3 size: 15 residues. V lost 2 bases and J lost 6, with 13 bases in between. The germline V gene encodes CDR1 SNHLY and CDR2 FYNNEI. The CDR3 spells CASSEFEGVAGELFF. CDR3 DNA sequence: TGTGCCAGCAGTGAATTCGAGGGGGTGGCCGGGGAGCTGTTTTTT.

This chain links TRBV2 with TRBJ2-7, with D hard to call. Germline V CDR1 and CDR2: SNHLY, FYNNEI. V lost 8 bases, J lost 12 bases, and 17 bases lay in between. The CDR3 loop spans 11 amino acids. Here the CDR3 reads CASRATDPRYF. The CDR3 DNA is TGTGCCAGCCGTGCAACGGACCCCCGGTACTTC.

The J gene is TRBJ2-1, the V gene TRBV7-6, with D possibly matching TRBD2 (5 bases). This CDR3 spans 17 amino acids. Trimming removed 3 bases from V and 0 bases from J, with 15 bases in between. The germline V gene encodes CDR1 SGHVS and CDR2 FNYEAQ. The CDR3 loop is CASSLETAEHSYNEQFF. CDR3 DNA sequence: TGTGCCAGCAGCTTGGAAACAGCGGAGCACTCCTACAATGAGCAGTTCTTC.

The chain carries TRBV2 and TRBJ2-1; D is possibly TRBD1 (7 bases). This CDR3 is 15 amino acids long. Per the germline V gene, CDR1 is SNHLY and CDR2 is FYNNEI. V was trimmed by 6 bases and J by 4 bases, leaving 16 bases between them. The CDR3: CASRDEGAGYNEQFF. The CDR3 DNA reads TGTGCCAGCAGGGACGAGGGGGCGGGGTACAATGAGCAGTTCTTC.

This chain joins TRBV19 and TRBJ1-4; 9 bases are shared with TRBD1. V gave up 9 bases and J gave up 8 bases; unmatched junction bases: 16. This CDR3 has 16 residues. Germline-derived CDR1 and CDR2 are LNHDA and SQIVND (reference sequence). CDR3 sequence (DNA): TGTGCCAGCCGGAACCTTTTTGGGACAGGGCAGGAAAAACTGTTTTTT. Encoded protein: CASRNLFGTGQEKLFF.

This clone appeared a single time. The chain combines TRBV6-5 with TRBJ1-1; weak D call: TRBD1 (5 bases). Germline CDR1 MNHEY, CDR2 SVGAGI. The V and J ends lost 11 bases and 2 bases respectively, with 18 bases between them. This CDR3 region has 14 residues. The CDR3 bases are TGTGCCGCAAAACCGGGACGGACAAACACTGAAGCTTTCTTT. Encoded protein: CAAKPGRTNTEAFF.